This TCR beta chain is drawn from a study of STAT5B mutations in CD4+ large granular lymphocyte leukemia. Profiling relied on immunoSEQ multiplex PCR, and the TCRdb table lists in-frame clones only, not all of them. This sample has about 40,000 clones, with roughly 84% found just once. Trimming removed 5 bases from V and 9 bases from J, with 19 bases in between. The CDR3 loop spans 15 amino acids. Germline values: CDR1 MNHEY, CDR2 SMNVEV (reference sequence). This chain connects TRBV27 to TRBJ2-2; possible D gene TRBD2, 6 bases. The sample consisted of CD4+ T cells from blood buffy coats. The receptor comes from a human donor in good health. CDR3 sequence reads: CASSTSGLPFRELFF. CDR3 nucleotides: TGTGCCAGCAGTACCTCGGGACTCCCTTTTCGGGAGCTGTTTTTT.